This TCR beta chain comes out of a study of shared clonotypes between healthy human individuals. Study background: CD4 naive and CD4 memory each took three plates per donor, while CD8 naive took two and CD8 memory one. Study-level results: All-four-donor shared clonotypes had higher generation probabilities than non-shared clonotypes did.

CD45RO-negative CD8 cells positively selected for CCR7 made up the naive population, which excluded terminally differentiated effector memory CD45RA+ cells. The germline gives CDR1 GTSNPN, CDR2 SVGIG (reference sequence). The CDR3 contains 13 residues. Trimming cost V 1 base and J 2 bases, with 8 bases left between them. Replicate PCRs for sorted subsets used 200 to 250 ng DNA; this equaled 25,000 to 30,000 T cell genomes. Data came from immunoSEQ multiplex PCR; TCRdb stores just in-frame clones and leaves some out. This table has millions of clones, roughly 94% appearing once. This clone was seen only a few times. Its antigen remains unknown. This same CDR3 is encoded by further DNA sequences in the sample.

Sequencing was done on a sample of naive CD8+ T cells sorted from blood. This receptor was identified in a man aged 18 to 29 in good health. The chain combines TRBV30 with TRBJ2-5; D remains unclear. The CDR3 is CAWSAGLQETQYF. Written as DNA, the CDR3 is TGTGCCTGGAGTGCCGGATTGCAAGAGACCCAGTACTTC.